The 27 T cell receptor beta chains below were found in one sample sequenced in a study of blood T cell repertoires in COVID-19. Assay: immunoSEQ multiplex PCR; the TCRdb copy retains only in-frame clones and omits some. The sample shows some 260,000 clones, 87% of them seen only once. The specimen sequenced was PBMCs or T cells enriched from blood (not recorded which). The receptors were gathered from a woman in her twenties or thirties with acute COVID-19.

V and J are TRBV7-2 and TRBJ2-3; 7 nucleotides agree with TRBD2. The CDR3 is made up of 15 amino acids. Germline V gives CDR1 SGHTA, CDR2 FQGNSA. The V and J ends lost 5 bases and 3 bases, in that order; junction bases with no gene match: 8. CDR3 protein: CASSPRAGATDTQYF. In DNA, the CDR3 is TGTGCCAGCAGCCCTCGTGCGGGAGCAACAGATACGCAGTATTTT. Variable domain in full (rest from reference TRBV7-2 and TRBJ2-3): GAGVSQSPSNKVTEKGKDVELRCDPISGHTALYWYRQSLGQGLEFLIYFQGNSAPDKSGLPSDRFSAERTGGSVSTLTIQRTQQEDSAVYLCASSPRAGATDTQYFGPGTRLTVL.

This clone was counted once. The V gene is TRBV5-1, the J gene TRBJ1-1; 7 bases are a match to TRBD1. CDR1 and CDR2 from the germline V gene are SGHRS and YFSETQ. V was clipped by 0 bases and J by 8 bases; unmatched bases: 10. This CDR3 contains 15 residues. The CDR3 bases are TGCGCCAGCAGCTTGGCCACGGGACAGCAATCAGAAGCTTTCTTT. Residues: CASSLATGQQSEAFF.

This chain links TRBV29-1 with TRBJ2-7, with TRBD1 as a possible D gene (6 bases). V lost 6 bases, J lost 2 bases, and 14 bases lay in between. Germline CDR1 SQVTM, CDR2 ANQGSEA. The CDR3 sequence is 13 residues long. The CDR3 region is CSVIPTGAYEQYF. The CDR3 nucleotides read TGCAGCGTGATTCCGACAGGAGCCTACGAGCAGTACTTC.

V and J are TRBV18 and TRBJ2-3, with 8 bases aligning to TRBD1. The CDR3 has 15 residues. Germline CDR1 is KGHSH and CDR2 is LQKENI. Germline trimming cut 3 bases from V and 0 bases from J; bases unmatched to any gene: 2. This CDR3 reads CASSPRTGSTDTQYF. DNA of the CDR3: TGTGCCAGCTCACCGCGGACAGGGAGCACAGATACGCAGTATTTT.

CDR3 residues: CASKGGTSGNTIYF. Here the CDR3 DNA reads TGTGCCAGCAAGGGAGGGACCTCTGGAAACACCATATATTTT. V usage is TRBV28 and J usage is TRBJ1-3; TRBD1 might be the D (5 bases). With 7 bases removed from V and 0 bases from J, the gap between germline ends came to 10 bases. This CDR3 is built from 14 residues. Germline V lookup: CDR1 MDHEN, CDR2 SYDVKM.

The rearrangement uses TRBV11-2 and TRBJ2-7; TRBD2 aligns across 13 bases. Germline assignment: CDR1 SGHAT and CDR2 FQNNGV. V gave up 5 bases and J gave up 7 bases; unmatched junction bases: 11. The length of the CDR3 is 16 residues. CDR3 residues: CASSRRTGLAGEEQYF. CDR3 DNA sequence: TGTGCCAGCAGCCGCCGTACTGGACTAGCGGGAGAAGAGCAGTACTTC.

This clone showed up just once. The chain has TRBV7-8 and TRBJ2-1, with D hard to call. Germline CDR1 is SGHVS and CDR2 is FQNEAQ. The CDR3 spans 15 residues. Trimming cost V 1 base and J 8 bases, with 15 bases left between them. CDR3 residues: CASSLVAGLKDEQFF. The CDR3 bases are TGTGCCAGCAGCTTAGTGGCAGGTCTTAAGGATGAGCAGTTCTTC. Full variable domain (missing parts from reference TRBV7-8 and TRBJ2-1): GAGVSQSPRYKVAKRGQDVALRCDPISGHVSLFWYQQALGQGPEFLTYFQNEAQLDKSGLPSDRFFAERPEGSVSTLKIQRTQQEDSAVYLCASSLVAGLKDEQFFGPGTRLTVL.

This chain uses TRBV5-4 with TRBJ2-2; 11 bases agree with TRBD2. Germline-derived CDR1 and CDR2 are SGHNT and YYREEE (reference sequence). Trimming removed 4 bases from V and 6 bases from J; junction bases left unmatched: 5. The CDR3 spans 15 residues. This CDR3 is CASSPSGRRAGELFF. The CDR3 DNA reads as TGTGCCAGCAGCCCTAGCGGGAGGAGGGCCGGGGAGCTGTTTTTT.

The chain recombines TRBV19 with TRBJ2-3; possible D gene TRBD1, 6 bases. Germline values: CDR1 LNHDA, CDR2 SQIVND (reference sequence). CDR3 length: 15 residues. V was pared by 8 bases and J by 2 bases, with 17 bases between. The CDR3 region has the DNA TGTGCCAGTGGGATCGGGACATTTCTCACAGATACGCAGTATTTT. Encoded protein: CASGIGTFLTDTQYF.

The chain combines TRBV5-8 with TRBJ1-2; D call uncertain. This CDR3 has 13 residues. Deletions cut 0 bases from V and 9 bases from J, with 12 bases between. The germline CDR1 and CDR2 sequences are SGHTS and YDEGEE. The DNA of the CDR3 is TGTGCCAGCAGCTTGGAGGGCCCGGGGAGCTACACCTTC. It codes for CASSLEGPGSYTF.

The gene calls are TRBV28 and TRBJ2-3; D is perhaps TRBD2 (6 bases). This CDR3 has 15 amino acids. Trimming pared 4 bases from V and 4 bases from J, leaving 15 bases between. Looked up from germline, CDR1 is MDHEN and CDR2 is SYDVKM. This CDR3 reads CASSYLSGISDTQYF. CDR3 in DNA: TGTGCCAGCAGTTATCTTAGCGGTATTTCAGATACGCAGTATTTT. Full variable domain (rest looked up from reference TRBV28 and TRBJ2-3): DVKVTQSSRYLVKRTGEKVFLECVQDMDHENMFWYRQDPGLGLRLIYFSYDVKMKEKGDIPEGYSVSREKKERFSLILESASTNQTSMYLCASSYLSGISDTQYFGPGTRLTVL.

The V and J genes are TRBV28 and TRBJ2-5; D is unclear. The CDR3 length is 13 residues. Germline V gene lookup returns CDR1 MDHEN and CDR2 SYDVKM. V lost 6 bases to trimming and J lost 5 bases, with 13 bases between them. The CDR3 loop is CASRRSAWETQYF. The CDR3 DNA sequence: TGTGCCAGCAGACGAAGCGCCTGGGAGACCCAGTACTTC.

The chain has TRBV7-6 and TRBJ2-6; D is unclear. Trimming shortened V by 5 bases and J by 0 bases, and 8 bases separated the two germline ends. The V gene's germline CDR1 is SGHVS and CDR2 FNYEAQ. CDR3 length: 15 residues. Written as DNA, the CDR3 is TGTGCCAGCAGCCTACGCCTCTCTGGGGCCAACGTCCTGACTTTC. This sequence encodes CASSLRLSGANVLTF.

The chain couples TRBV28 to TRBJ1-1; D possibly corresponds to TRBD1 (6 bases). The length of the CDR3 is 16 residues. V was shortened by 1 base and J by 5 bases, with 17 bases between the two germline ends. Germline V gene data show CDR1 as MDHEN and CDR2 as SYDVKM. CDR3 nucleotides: TGTGCCAGCAGTTTATCCTCCACTGCTAGGGGGACTGAAGCTTTCTTT. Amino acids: CASSLSSTARGTEAFF.

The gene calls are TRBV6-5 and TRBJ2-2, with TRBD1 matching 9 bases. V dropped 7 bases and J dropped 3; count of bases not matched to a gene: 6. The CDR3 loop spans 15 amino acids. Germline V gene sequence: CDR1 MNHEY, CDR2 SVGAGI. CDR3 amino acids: CASTGTGPHTGELFF. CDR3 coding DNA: TGTGCCAGCACCGGGACAGGGCCGCACACCGGGGAGCTGTTTTTT.

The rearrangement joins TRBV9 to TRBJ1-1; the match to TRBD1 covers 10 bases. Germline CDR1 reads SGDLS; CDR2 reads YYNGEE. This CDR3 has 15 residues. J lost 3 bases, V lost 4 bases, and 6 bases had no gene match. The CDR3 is CASSPRDRGDTEAFF. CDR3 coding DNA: TGTGCCAGCAGCCCCCGGGACAGGGGAGACACTGAAGCTTTCTTT.

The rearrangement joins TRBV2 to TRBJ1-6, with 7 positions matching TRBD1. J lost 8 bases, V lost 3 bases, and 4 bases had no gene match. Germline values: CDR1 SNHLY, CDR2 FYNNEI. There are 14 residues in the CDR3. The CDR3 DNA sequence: TGTGCCAGCAGTGACCCGGGACAGTATTCACCCCTCCACTTT. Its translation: CASSDPGQYSPLHF.

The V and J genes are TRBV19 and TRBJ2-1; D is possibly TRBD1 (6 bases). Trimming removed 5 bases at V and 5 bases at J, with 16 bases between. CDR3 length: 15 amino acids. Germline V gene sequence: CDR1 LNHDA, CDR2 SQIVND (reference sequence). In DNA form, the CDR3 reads TGTGCCAGTAGTCTGGGGGCAAGCTCTAACAATGAGCAGTTCTTC. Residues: CASSLGASSNNEQFF. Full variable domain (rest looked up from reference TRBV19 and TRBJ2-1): DGGITQSPKYLFRKEGQNVTLSCEQNLNHDAMYWYRQDPGQGLRLIYYSQIVNDFQKGDIAEGYSVSREKKESFPLTVTSAQKNPTAFYLCASSLGASSNNEQFFGPGTRLTVL.

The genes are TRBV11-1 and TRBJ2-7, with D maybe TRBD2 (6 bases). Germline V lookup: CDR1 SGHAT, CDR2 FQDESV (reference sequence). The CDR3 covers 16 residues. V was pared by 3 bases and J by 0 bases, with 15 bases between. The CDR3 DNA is TGTGCCAGCAGCTTGGAGACGCGGCGGGGCTCCTACGAGCAGTACTTC. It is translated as CASSLETRRGSYEQYF.

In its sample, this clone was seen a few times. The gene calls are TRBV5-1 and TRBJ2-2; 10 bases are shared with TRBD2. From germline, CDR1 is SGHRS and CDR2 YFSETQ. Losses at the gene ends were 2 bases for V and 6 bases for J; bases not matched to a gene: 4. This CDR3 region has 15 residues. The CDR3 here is CASSFFGTSAGELFF. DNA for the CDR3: TGCGCCAGCAGCTTTTTCGGGACTAGCGCCGGGGAGCTGTTTTTT.

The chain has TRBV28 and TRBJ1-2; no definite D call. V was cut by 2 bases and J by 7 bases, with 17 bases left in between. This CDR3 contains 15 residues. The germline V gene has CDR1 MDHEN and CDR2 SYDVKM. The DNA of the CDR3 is TGTGCCAGCAGTTTAGGTCCGAGACAATACTTTGGCTACACCTTC. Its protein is CASSLGPRQYFGYTF.

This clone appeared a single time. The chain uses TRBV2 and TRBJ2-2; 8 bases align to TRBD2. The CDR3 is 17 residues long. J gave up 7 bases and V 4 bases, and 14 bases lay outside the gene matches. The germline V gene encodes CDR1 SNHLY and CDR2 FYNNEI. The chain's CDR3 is CASSVPTPGTSVGELFF. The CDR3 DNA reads TGTGCCAGCAGTGTCCCAACCCCGGGGACTAGTGTCGGGGAGCTGTTTTTT.

Here the CDR3 reads CASSPGLAGYEQYF. For the CDR3, the DNA is TGTGCCAGCAGTCCGGGACTAGCGGGTTACGAGCAGTACTTC. The J gene is TRBJ2-7, the V gene TRBV2; TRBD2 matches at 12 bases. Germline V gene data show CDR1 as SNHLY and CDR2 as FYNNEI. J was trimmed by 4 bases and V by 5 bases; bases with no gene match: 3. The CDR3 spans 14 residues.

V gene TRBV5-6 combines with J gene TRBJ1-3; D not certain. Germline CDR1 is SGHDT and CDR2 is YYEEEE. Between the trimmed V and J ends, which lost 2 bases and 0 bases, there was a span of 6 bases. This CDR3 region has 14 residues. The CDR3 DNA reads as TGTGCCAGCAGCTTATCTAACTCTGGAAACACCATATATTTT. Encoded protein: CASSLSNSGNTIYF.

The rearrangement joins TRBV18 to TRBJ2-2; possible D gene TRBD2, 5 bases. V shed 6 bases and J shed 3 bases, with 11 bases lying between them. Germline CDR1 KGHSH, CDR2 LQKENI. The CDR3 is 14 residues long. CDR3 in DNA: TGTGCCAGCTCCCATGTGGAGGACACCGGGGAGCTGTTTTTT. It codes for CASSHVEDTGELFF.

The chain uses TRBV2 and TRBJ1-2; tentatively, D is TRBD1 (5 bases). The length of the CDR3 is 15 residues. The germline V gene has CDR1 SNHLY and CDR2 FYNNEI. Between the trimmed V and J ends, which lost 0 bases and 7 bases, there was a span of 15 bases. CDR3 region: CASSEALLVGGGYTF. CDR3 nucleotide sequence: TGTGCCAGCAGTGAAGCGCTTTTGGTGGGGGGTGGCTACACCTTC. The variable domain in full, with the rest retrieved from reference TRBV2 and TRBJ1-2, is EPEVTQTPSHQVTQMGQEVILRCVPISNHLYFYWYRQILGQKVEFLVSFYNNEISEKSEIFDDQFSVERPDGSNFTLKIRSTKLEDSAMYFCASSEALLVGGGYTFGSGTRLTVV.

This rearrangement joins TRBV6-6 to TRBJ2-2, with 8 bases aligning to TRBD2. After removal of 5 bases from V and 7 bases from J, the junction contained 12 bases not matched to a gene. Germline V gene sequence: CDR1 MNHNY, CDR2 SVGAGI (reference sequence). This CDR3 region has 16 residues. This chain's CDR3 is CASSRMSGRNGGELFF. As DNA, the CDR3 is TGTGCCAGCAGTCGAATGAGCGGGAGAAATGGCGGGGAGCTGTTTTTT.